This T cell receptor beta chain originates from a study of T-cell reconstitution after alpha-beta-depleted transplantation in children. Researchers prepared the TCRbeta library using unique molecular identifiers, the study reports. TCRdb fed the PCR reads into MiXCR, producing one record per CDR3 protein. The data contain a few hundred thousand distinct CDR3 sequences, 10% to 13% of them singletons. V lost 4 bases to trimming and J lost 4 bases; unmatched junction nucleotides: 12. Germline CDR1 SGHAT, CDR2 FQNNGV. The CDR3 spans 18 residues. This clonotype occurred a few times. The sample was PBMCs from the stem cell graft donor, taken from the stem cell graft. The TCR comes from a human donor who donated a stem cell graft to a child with acute lymphoblastic leukemia. The chain joins TRBV11-2 to TRBJ2-7; 14 positions agree with TRBD2. The chain's CDR3 is CASSSYKQTSGREYEQYF. CDR3 nucleotide sequence: TGTGCCAGCAGCTCCTACAAACAGACTAGCGGGAGGGAATACGAGCAGTACTTC.